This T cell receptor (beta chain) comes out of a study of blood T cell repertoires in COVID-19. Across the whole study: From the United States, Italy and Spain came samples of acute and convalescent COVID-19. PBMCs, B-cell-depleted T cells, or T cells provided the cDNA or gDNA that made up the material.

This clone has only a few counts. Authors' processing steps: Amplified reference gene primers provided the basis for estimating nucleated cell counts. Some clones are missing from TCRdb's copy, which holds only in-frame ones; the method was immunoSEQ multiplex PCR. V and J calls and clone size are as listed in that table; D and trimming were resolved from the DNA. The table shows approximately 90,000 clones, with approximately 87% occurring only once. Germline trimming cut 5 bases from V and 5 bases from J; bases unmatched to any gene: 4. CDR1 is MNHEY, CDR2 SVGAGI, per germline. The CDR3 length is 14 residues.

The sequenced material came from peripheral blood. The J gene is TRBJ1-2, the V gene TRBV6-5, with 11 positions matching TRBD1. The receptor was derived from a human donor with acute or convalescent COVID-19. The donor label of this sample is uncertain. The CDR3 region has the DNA TGTGCCAGCAGTATCGGACAGGGGGCGTATGGCTACACCTTC. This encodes CASSIGQGAYGYTF.